These T cell receptor beta chains were read from a single sample in a study of blood T cell repertoires in COVID-19. Here immunoSEQ multiplex PCR was the method, and the copy in TCRdb shows in-frame clones only, minus some. This sample yields tens of thousands of clones, of which 91% are seen a single time; roughly 9% belongs to the top ten. The sequenced material came from peripheral blood. These receptors were collected from a human donor in a cohort sampled during active COVID-19. The CDR3 runs from the conserved cysteine through the conserved F or W. The order of the fields is J gene, V gene, D gene, CDR3 protein, CDR3 DNA. D genes are given only for firm matches.

J gene: TRBJ2-7; V gene: TRBV7-2; D gene: TRBD2; CDR3 protein: CASTRRGEAYEQYF; CDR3 DNA: TGTGCCAGCACCCGACGGGGGGAGGCCTACGAGCAGTACTTC
J gene: TRBJ2-1; V gene: TRBV6-5; D gene: TRBD1; CDR3 protein: CASSYPPGGSGNEQFF; CDR3 DNA: TGTGCCAGCAGTTACCCTCCAGGGGGCTCGGGCAATGAGCAGTTCTTC
J gene: TRBJ2-5; V gene: TRBV19; D gene: -; CDR3 protein: CASSKRTGMRGQETQYF; CDR3 DNA: TGTGCCAGTAGTAAAAGGACAGGCATGCGGGGCCAAGAGACCCAGTACTTC
J gene: TRBJ2-2; V gene: TRBV5-1; D gene: -; CDR3 protein: CASSPDREVAGELFF; CDR3 DNA: TGCGCCAGCAGCCCCGACAGGGAGGTGGCCGGGGAGCTGTTTTTT
J gene: TRBJ1-4; V gene: TRBV9; D gene: TRBD1; CDR3 protein: CASSAEGQGVNEKLFF; CDR3 DNA: TGTGCCAGCAGCGCCGAGGGACAGGGGGTTAATGAAAAACTGTTTTTT
J gene: TRBJ1-1; V gene: TRBV7-8; D gene: TRBD1; CDR3 protein: CASSLGTGVPEAFF; CDR3 DNA: TGTGCCAGCAGCTTGGGGACAGGGGTCCCTGAAGCTTTCTTT
J gene: TRBJ2-7; V gene: TRBV9; D gene: -; CDR3 protein: CASSVGGGTVLYEQYF; CDR3 DNA: TGTGCCAGCAGCGTAGGTGGGGGGACAGTCCTCTACGAGCAGTACTTC
J gene: TRBJ1-5; V gene: TRBV18; D gene: TRBD1; CDR3 protein: CASSPADRGGSNQPQHF; CDR3 DNA: TGTGCCAGCTCACCGGCGGACAGGGGGGGAAGCAATCAGCCCCAGCATTTT
J gene: TRBJ1-2; V gene: TRBV15; D gene: -; CDR3 protein: CATSSRGGTYGYTF; CDR3 DNA: TGTGCCACCAGCTCCCGGGGGGGAACCTATGGCTACACCTTC
J gene: TRBJ2-1; V gene: TRBV3-1/TRBV3-2; D gene: -; CDR3 protein: CASSQDLGPYNEQFF; CDR3 DNA: TGTGCCAGCAGCCAAGATCTTGGCCCTTACAATGAGCAGTTCTTC
J gene: TRBJ2-1; V gene: TRBV11-3; D gene: TRBD2; CDR3 protein: CASSLSGGGDEQFF; CDR3 DNA: TGTGCCAGCAGCTTAAGCGGCGGGGGGGATGAGCAGTTCTTC
J gene: TRBJ1-2; V gene: TRBV7-9; D gene: TRBD1; CDR3 protein: CASSYPKGTGGGYGYTF; CDR3 DNA: TGTGCCAGCAGCTACCCTAAAGGAACAGGGGGCGGTTATGGCTACACCTTC
J gene: TRBJ2-7; V gene: TRBV2; D gene: TRBD2; CDR3 protein: CASLRATSSHEQYF; CDR3 DNA: TGTGCCAGCTTAAGAGCGACTAGCTCCCACGAGCAGTACTTC
J gene: TRBJ2-3; V gene: TRBV5-4; D gene: TRBD2; CDR3 protein: CASSLGLAGDPDTQYF; CDR3 DNA: TGTGCCAGCAGCTTGGGGCTAGCGGGAGACCCGGATACGCAGTATTTT
J gene: TRBJ2-2; V gene: TRBV19; D gene: TRBD1; CDR3 protein: CASSPKGGQGGTGELFF; CDR3 DNA: TGTGCCAGTAGTCCCAAAGGGGGACAGGGAGGCACCGGGGAGCTGTTTTTT
J gene: TRBJ2-2; V gene: TRBV7-9; D gene: -; CDR3 protein: CASSSTILLRGRLAGELFF; CDR3 DNA: TGTGCCAGCAGCTCCACCATCTTGTTGCGGGGGCGGTTAGCCGGGGAGCTGTTTTTT